The sequence of this T cell receptor beta chain was determined in a study of blood T cells in healthy people across ages. The ends were cut back, 2 bases at V and 4 bases at J, with 13 bases in the middle. The germline V gene encodes CDR1 SGHDT and CDR2 YYEEEE. The CDR3 runs to 15 residues. Together with a sample-barcoded 5' primer, a J-beta primer mix was included in a second PCR lasting about 7 to 11 cycles. TCRdb processed the 5' RACE reads anew with MiXCR; each CDR3 protein has one entry. Among approximately 1.5 million distinct CDR3 sequences listed, 30% to 40% were seen once. This clonotype has more than one count but fewer than ten.

Source material: blood. The receptor was isolated from a woman in her twenties or thirties in good health. This chain joins TRBV5-6 and TRBJ1-5; tentative D call: TRBD1 (6 bases). CDR3 in amino acids: CASSFGGTQNQPQHF. In DNA form, the CDR3 reads TGTGCCAGCAGCTTCGGCGGGACACAGAATCAGCCCCAGCATTTT.